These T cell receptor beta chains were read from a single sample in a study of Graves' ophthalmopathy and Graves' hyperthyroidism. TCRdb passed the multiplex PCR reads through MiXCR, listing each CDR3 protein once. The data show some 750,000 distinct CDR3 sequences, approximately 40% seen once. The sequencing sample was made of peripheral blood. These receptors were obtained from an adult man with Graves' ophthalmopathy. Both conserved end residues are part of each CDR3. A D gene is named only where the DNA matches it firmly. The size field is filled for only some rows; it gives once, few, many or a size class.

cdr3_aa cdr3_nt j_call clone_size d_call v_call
CASRAGESPLHF TGTGCCAGCAGGGCAGGGGAGTCACCCCTCCACTTT TRBJ1-6 many NA TRBV6-5
CASSLYTSYEQYF TGTGCCAGCAGCTTATACACATCCTACGAGCAGTACTTC TRBJ2-7 NA NA TRBV5-1
CASSLGLAGAKGGETQYF TGTGCCAGCAGCTTGGGACTAGCGGGAGCAAAAGGGGGAGAGACCCAGTACTTC TRBJ2-5 few TRBD2 TRBV9
CSVETGSQVYEQYF TGCAGCGTTGAAACAGGGTCTCAAGTCTACGAGCAGTACTTC TRBJ2-7 many NA TRBV29-1
CASSADRVSNTGELFF TGTGCCAGCAGCGCTGACAGGGTCTCGAACACCGGGGAGCTGTTTTTT TRBJ2-2 many TRBD1 TRBV7-9
CASSLIGGEQFF TGTGCCAGCAGCTTAATTGGGGGTGAGCAGTTCTTC TRBJ2-1 NA NA TRBV7-3
CASSLEAGSGETQYF TGTGCCAGCAGTTTAGAGGCGGGATCTGGAGAGACCCAGTACTTC TRBJ2-5 few NA TRBV12-3/TRBV12-4
CAISYGVWQGATNEKLFF TGTGCCATCAGTTACGGCGTTTGGCAGGGGGCAACTAATGAAAAACTGTTTTTT TRBJ1-4 NA TRBD1 TRBV10-3
CASTTNTEAFF TGCGCCAGCACCACAAATACTGAAGCTTTCTTT TRBJ1-1 many NA TRBV4-1
CASATGSYEQYF TGCGCCAGCGCCACCGGGAGCTACGAGCAGTACTTC TRBJ2-7 NA NA TRBV7-9
CASKDLNTGELFF TGTGCCAGCAAGGACCTGAACACCGGGGAGCTGTTTTTT TRBJ2-2 few NA TRBV7-9
CASSPTGGGEQYF TGTGCCAGCAGCCCAACAGGGGGCGGCGAGCAGTACTTC TRBJ2-7 many TRBD1 TRBV14
CSARDGALSGANVLTF TGCAGTGCTAGAGATGGGGCCCTCTCTGGGGCCAACGTCCTGACTTTC TRBJ2-6 few NA TRBV20-1
CASSTGPTAEQYF TGTGCCAGCAGCACTGGACCCACAGCTGAGCAGTACTTC TRBJ2-7 NA NA TRBV7-6
CASSYSKGRAFF TGTGCCAGCAGTTACTCGAAAGGGCGTGCTTTCTTT TRBJ1-1 many NA TRBV6-5
CASSENRGSGANVLTF TGTGCCAGCAGCGAAAACAGGGGCTCTGGGGCCAACGTCCTGACTTTC TRBJ2-6 many TRBD1 TRBV9
CSAQEGGQETQYF TGCAGTGCCCAGGAAGGGGGCCAAGAGACCCAGTACTTC TRBJ2-5 NA NA TRBV20-1
CASSTNRFQPQHF TGTGCCAGCAGTACTAATAGGTTTCAGCCCCAGCATTTT TRBJ1-5 NA NA TRBV10-3
CASSVPPGQGATQPQHF TGTGCCAGCAGTGTACCACCGGGACAGGGGGCGACTCAGCCCCAGCATTTT TRBJ1-5 NA TRBD1 TRBV25-1
CATSEGAASWDYEQYF TGTGCCACCAGTGAGGGTGCGGCATCTTGGGACTACGAGCAGTACTTC TRBJ2-7 many NA TRBV24-1
CASSLPGASRGETQYF TGTGCCAGCAGCTTGCCGGGGGCGTCAAGGGGAGAGACCCAGTACTTC TRBJ2-5 NA NA TRBV7-2
CASSLKHPGSTFF TGTGCCAGCAGCTTAAAACATCCTGGGTCGACTTTCTTT TRBJ1-1 many NA TRBV7-3
CSAGRTGFGNTIYF TGCAGTGCTGGAAGGACAGGGTTCGGAAACACCATATATTTT TRBJ1-3 NA TRBD1 TRBV20-1
CASSKGQGSRSTEAFF TGTGCCAGCAGCAAGGGACAGGGGTCGAGGTCCACTGAAGCTTTCTTT TRBJ1-1 NA TRBD1 TRBV2
CAGSPSSYEQYF TGTGCCGGCAGCCCGAGCTCCTACGAGCAGTACTTC TRBJ2-7 NA NA TRBV7-3
CASSAQMTGVETQYF TGTGCCAGCAGCGCCCAGATGACAGGGGTGGAGACCCAATACTTC TRBJ2-5 few TRBD1 TRBV7-9
CASSPETGNQPQHF TGTGCCAGCAGCCCAGAAACAGGCAATCAGCCCCAGCATTTT TRBJ1-5 NA NA TRBV7-9
CASSPPSSGNTGELFF TGTGCCAGCAGCCCCCCATCTAGCGGGAACACCGGGGAGCTGTTTTTT TRBJ2-2 NA TRBD2 TRBV7-3
CAISAVTGGNGETQYF TGTGCCATCAGTGCCGTGACAGGGGGGAATGGCGAGACCCAGTACTTC TRBJ2-5 NA TRBD1 TRBV10-3
CASSSEDTSGGDTQYF TGTGCCAGCAGCTCCGAGGACACTAGCGGGGGGGATACGCAGTATTTT TRBJ2-3 NA TRBD2 TRBV2
CASSVAIGEISGGIQETQYF TGTGCCAGCAGCGTAGCTATAGGGGAAATAAGCGGGGGGATCCAAGAGACCCAGTACTTC TRBJ2-5 NA TRBD2 TRBV9
CSANDPVNQPQHF TGCAGTGCTAATGACCCCGTCAATCAGCCCCAGCATTTT TRBJ1-5 many NA TRBV20-1
CAPVGLAPSSYEQYF TGTGCCCCGGTGGGACTAGCGCCTTCCTCCTACGAGCAGTACTTC TRBJ2-7 NA TRBD2 TRBV10-3
CSVGRSDTEAFF TGCAGCGTTGGGAGATCGGACACTGAAGCTTTCTTT TRBJ1-1 NA NA TRBV29-1
CASRGAYSNYGYTF TGTGCCAGTAGGGGCGCCTATTCTAACTATGGCTACACCTTC TRBJ1-2 few NA TRBV19
CASSFGVRSGGYTF TGTGCCAGCAGTTTCGGGGTTAGGAGTGGAGGCTACACCTTC TRBJ1-2 NA NA TRBV12-3/TRBV12-4
CATSRDRAGLGEQYF TGTGCCACCAGCAGAGATCGGGCGGGGCTGGGCGAGCAGTACTTC TRBJ2-7 once NA TRBV15
CASIDRAYEQYF TGTGCCAGCATCGACAGGGCCTACGAGCAGTACTTC TRBJ2-7 few TRBD1 TRBV6-1
CASSDSGEIAGELFF TGTGCCAGCAGTGATAGTGGGGAAATCGCCGGGGAGCTGTTTTTT TRBJ2-2 NA NA TRBV25-1